Below are 10 T cell receptor beta chains sequenced from a single sample in a study of beta chain features in type 1 diabetes. Their cognate antigens are unknown. Study results and limitations: Within each of all four CD4+ subsets, Type 1 diabetes patients had TCRB CDR3s that were moderately but significantly shorter.

Expressed TCRB transcripts were sequenced because the entire RNA isolate underwent reverse transcription. The assay was immunoSEQ multiplex PCR, and TCRdb's table has in-frame clones only and misses some. The top ten hold around 0.011% of the sample, which has roughly 280,000 clones, around 22% seen once. The sample consisted of naive CD4+ T cells from blood. All receptors come from a woman in her 30s with type 1 diabetes.

The chain links TRBV9 to TRBJ2-3; 7 nucleotides line up with TRBD2. The V segment lost 3 bases and the J segment 1 base; nucleotides outside the gene matches: 5. Germline V gene sequence: CDR1 SGDLS, CDR2 YYNGEE. This CDR3 is built from 15 residues. CDR3 sequence (DNA): TGTGCCAGCAGCGCCATAGCGGGTGGCACAGATACGCAGTATTTT. The encoded protein is CASSAIAGGTDTQYF.

In its sample, this clone was seen a few times. The chain carries TRBV30 and TRBJ1-2; 7 bases map to TRBD1. Germline CDR1 reads GTSNPN; CDR2 reads SVGIG (reference sequence). This CDR3 comprises 14 residues. J gave up 6 bases and V 3 bases, and 10 bases lay outside the gene matches. CDR3: CAWRPGTDVNGYTF. The DNA for the CDR3 is TGTGCCTGGAGACCCGGGACAGACGTCAATGGCTACACCTTC.

The rearrangement joins TRBV28 to TRBJ2-7, with D maybe TRBD2 (6 bases). CDR1 is MDHEN and CDR2 is SYDVKM in the germline V gene. Trimming took off 9 bases at V and 2 bases at J, with 23 bases between the two ends. This CDR3 contains 16 residues. Here the CDR3 DNA reads TGTGCCAGTCTAAGCGGGCCCATAGGGGATCCCTACGAGCAGTACTTC. Amino acid sequence: CASLSGPIGDPYEQYF. The full variable domain, its missing parts supplied by reference TRBV28 and TRBJ2-7, is DVKVTQSSRYLVKRTGEKVFLECVQDMDHENMFWYRQDPGLGLRLIYFSYDVKMKEKGDIPEGYSVSREKKERFSLILESASTNQTSMYLCASLSGPIGDPYEQYFGPGTRLTVT.

Here the CDR3 reads CASSFDRYNEQFF. In DNA form, the CDR3 reads TGTGCCAGCAGCTTCGACAGATACAATGAGCAGTTCTTC. The chain combines TRBV11-2 with TRBJ2-1; a possible D gene is TRBD1 (5 bases). Trimming took off 3 bases at V and 4 bases at J, with 7 bases between the two ends. Per the germline V gene, CDR1 is SGHAT and CDR2 is FQNNGV. This CDR3 region has 13 residues.

The gene calls are TRBV18 and TRBJ1-1, with TRBD1 as a possible D gene (6 bases). Germline lookup yields CDR1 KGHSH and CDR2 LQKENI. This CDR3 region has 13 residues. V was trimmed by 3 bases and J by 5 bases, leaving 10 bases between them. The CDR3 loop is CASSPGARTEAFF. The CDR3, as DNA: TGTGCCAGCTCACCGGGGGCGCGAACTGAAGCTTTCTTT.

The chain employs TRBV7-3 and TRBJ2-5; D gene unclear. This CDR3 contains 14 residues. V gave up 2 bases and J gave up 0 bases, with 7 bases separating them. Germline V gene sequence: CDR1 SGHTA, CDR2 FQGTGA. CDR3 nucleotide sequence: TGTGCCAGCAGCTTAGGCGGATACCAAGAGACCCAGTACTTC. This codes for CASSLGGYQETQYF.

The V gene is TRBV30, the J gene TRBJ1-2; TRBD1 is a possible D gene (6 bases). The V gene's germline CDR1 is GTSNPN and CDR2 SVGIG (reference sequence). This CDR3 contains 11 residues. V was shortened by 2 bases and J by 10 bases, with 11 bases between the two germline ends. The CDR3 region is CAWSSGAVYTF. The CDR3 coding sequence is TGTGCCTGGAGTTCAGGGGCAGTCTACACCTTC.

The V call is TRBV29-1, the J call TRBJ2-7; 13 bases line up with TRBD2. The CDR3 length is 16 residues. V trimming: 2 bases; J trimming: 2 bases; junction bases outside the gene matches: 6. Per the germline V gene, CDR1 is SQVTM and CDR2 is ANQGSEA. CDR3 residues: CSVELGLAGTTYEQYF. The CDR3 DNA sequence: TGCAGCGTTGAATTGGGACTAGCGGGAACTACCTACGAGCAGTACTTC.

This chain joins TRBV6-5 and TRBJ2-1; TRBD2 matches at 10 bases. This CDR3 contains 14 residues. The ends lost 5 bases at V and 6 bases at J; junction bases unmatched: 4. The germline V gene encodes CDR1 MNHEY and CDR2 SVGAGI. The CDR3 DNA reads as TGTGCCAGCAGTCTAGCGGGAGTAGGCAATGAGCAGTTCTTC. This sequence encodes CASSLAGVGNEQFF.

This clone was counted only a few times. V gene TRBV4-2 combines with J gene TRBJ2-1; 12 bases line up with TRBD2. The trim removed 4 bases at V and 10 bases at J, leaving 11 bases unmatched. CDR1 is LGHNA, CDR2 YNFKEQ, per germline. CDR3 length: 16 amino acids. The CDR3 DNA reads as TGTGCCAGCAGCCCGGCTAGACTAGCGGGAGTCGGGGAGCAGTTCTTC. Protein: CASSPARLAGVGEQFF.